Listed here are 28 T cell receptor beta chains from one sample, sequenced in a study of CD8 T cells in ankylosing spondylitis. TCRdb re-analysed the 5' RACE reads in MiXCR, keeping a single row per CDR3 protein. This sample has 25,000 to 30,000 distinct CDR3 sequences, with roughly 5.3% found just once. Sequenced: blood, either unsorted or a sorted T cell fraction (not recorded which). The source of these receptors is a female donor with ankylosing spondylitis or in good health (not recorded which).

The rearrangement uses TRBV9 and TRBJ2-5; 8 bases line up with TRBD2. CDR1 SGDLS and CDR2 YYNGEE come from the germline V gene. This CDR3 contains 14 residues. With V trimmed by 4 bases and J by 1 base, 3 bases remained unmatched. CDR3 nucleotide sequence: TGTGCCAGCAGCCGCGGGGGGCCCCAAGAGACCCAGTACTTC. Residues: CASSRGGPQETQYF.

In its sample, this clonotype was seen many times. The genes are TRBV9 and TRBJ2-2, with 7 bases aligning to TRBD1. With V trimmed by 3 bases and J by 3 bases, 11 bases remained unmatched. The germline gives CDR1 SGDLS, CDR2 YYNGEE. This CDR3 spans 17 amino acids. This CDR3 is CASSAAGTAKDTGELFF. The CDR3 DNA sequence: TGTGCCAGCAGCGCCGCCGGGACAGCAAAAGACACCGGGGAGCTGTTTTTT.

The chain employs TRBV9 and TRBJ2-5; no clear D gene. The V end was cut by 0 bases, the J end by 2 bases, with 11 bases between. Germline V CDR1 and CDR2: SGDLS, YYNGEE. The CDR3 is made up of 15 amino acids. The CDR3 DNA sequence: TGTGCCAGCAGCGTAGTTGGCTACCGTCAAGAGACCCAGTACTTC. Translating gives CASSVVGYRQETQYF.

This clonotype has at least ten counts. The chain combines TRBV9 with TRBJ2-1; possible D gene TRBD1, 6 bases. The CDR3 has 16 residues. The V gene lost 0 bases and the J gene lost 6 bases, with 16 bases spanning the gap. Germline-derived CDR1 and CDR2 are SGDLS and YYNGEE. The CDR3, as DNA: TGTGCCAGCAGCGTAGGGGGGCGGACAATGTTCAATGAGCAGTTCTTC. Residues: CASSVGGRTMFNEQFF.

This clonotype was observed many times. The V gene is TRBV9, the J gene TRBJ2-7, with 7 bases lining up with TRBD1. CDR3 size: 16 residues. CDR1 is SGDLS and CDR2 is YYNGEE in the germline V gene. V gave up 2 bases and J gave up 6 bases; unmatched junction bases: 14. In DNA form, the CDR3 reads TGTGCCAGCAGCGTCGGTCTACAGGGGCTTCTTGGCGAGCAGTACTTC. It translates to CASSVGLQGLLGEQYF.

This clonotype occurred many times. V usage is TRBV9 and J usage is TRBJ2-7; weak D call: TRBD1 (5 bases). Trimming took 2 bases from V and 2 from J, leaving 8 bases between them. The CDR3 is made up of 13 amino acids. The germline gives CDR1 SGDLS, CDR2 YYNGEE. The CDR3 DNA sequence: TGTGCCAGCAGCGTTCAGGGAACCTACGAGCAGTACTTC. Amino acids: CASSVQGTYEQYF.

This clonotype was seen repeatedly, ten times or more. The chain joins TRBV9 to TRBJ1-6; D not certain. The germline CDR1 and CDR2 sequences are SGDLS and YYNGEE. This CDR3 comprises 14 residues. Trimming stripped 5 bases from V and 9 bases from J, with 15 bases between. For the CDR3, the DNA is TGTGCCAGCAGAGCCGAGATCGTAGGTTCACCCCTCCACTTT. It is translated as CASRAEIVGSPLHF.

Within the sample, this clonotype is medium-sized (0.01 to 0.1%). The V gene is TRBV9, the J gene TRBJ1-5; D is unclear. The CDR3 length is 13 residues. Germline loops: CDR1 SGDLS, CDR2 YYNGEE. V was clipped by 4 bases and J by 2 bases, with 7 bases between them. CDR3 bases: TGTGCCAGCAGCATTTTTGGCAATCAGCCCCAGCATTTT. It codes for CASSIFGNQPQHF.

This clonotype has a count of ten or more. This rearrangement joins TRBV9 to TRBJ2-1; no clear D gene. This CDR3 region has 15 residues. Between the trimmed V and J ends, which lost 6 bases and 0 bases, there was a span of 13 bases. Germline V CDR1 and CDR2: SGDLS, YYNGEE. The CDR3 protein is CASTGEPRSYNEQFF. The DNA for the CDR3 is TGTGCCAGCACCGGTGAGCCCCGCTCCTACAATGAGCAGTTCTTC.

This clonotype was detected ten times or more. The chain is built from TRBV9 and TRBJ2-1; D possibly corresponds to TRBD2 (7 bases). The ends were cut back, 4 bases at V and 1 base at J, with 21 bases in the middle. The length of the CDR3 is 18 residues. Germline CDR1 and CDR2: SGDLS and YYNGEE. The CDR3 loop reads CASSPTPRGGESYNEQFF. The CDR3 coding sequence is TGTGCCAGCAGCCCTACACCCCGAGGGGGGGAGTCCTACAATGAGCAGTTCTTC.

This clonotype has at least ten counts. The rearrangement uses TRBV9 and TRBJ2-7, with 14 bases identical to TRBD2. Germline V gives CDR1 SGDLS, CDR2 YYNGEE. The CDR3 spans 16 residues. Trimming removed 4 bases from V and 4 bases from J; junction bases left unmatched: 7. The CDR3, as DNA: TGTGCCAGCAGCAGAACCGGGACTAGCGGGAGTTACGAGCAGTACTTC. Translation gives CASSRTGTSGSYEQYF.

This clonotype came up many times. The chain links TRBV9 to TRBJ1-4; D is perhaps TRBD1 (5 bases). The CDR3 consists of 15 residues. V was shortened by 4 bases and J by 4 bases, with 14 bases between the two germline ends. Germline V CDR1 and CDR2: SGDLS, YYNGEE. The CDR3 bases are TGTGCCAGCAGCCCGGTGGGGCGGCTTAATGAAAAACTGTTTTTT. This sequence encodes CASSPVGRLNEKLFF.

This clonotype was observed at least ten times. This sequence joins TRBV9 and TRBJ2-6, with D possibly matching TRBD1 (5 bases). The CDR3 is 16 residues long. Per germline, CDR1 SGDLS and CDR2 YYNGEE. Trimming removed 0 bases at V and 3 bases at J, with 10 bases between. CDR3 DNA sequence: TGTGCCAGCAGCGTAGCGCTCCAGGGTGGGGCCAACGTCCTGACTTTC. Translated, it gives CASSVALQGGANVLTF.

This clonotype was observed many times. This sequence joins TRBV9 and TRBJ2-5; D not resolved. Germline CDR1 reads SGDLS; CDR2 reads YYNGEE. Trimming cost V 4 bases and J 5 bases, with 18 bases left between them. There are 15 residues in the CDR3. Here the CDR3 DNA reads TGTGCCAGCAGCCCGAACCTGTGGGCGTCGGAGACCCAGTACTTC. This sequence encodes CASSPNLWASETQYF.

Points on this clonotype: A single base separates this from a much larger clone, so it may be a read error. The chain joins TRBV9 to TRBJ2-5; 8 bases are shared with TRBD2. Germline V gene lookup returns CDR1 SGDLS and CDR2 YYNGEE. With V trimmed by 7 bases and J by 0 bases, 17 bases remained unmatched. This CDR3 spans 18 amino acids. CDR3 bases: TGTGCCAGCGGCGAGCAGACCAGCACGGGGGGGTACCAAGAGACCCAGTACTTC. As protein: CASGEQTSTGGYQETQYF.

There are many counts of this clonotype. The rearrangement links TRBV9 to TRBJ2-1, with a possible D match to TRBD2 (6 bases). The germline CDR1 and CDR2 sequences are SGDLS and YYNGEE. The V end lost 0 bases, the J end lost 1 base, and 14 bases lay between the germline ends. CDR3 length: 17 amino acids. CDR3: CASSVAPDSGSYNEQFF. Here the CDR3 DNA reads TGTGCCAGCAGCGTAGCACCTGATAGCGGATCCTACAATGAGCAGTTCTTC.

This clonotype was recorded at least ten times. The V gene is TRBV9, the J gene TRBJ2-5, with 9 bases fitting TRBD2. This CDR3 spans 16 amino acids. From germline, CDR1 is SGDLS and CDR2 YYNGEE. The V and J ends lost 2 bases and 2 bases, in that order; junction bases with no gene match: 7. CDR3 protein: CASSVAGTSRQETQYF. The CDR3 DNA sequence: TGTGCCAGCAGCGTGGCCGGGACTAGCAGACAAGAGACCCAGTACTTC.

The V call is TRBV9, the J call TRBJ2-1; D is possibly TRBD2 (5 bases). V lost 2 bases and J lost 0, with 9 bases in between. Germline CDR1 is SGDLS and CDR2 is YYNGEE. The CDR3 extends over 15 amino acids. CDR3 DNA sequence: TGTGCCAGCAGCGTCCGGGGAAGCTCCTACAATGAGCAGTTCTTC. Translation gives CASSVRGSSYNEQFF.

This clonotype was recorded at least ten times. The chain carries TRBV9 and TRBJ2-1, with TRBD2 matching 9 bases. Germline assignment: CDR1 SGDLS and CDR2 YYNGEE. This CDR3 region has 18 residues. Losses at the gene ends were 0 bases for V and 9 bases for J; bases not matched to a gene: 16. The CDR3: CASSVDSGRTGGRSEQFF. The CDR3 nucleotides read TGTGCCAGCAGCGTAGATAGCGGGAGAACAGGCGGAAGAAGTGAGCAGTTCTTC. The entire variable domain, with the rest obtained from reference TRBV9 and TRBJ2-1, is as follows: DSGVTQTPKHLITATGQRVTLRCSPRSGDLSVYWYQQSLDQGLQFLIQYYNGEERAKGNILERFSAQQFPDLHSELNLSSLELGDSALYFCASSVDSGRTGGRSEQFFGPGTRLTVL.

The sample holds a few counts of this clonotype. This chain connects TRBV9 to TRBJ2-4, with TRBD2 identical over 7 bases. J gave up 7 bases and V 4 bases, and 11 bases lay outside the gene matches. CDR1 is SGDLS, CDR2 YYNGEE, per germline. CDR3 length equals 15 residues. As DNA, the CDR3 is TGTGCCAGCAGCTCGGGGCGGGAGTTTGAGAACATTCAGTACTTC. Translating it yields CASSSGREFENIQYF.

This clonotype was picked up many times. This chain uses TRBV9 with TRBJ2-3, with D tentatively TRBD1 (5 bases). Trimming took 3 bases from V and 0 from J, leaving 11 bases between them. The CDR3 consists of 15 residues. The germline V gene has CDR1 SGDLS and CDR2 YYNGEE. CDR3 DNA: TGTGCCAGCAGCGGACGACAGTTTAGCACAGATACGCAGTATTTT. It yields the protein CASSGRQFSTDTQYF.

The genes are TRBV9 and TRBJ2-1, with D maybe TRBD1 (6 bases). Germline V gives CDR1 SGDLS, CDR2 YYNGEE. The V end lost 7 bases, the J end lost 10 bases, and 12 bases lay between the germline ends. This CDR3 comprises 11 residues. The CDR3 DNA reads TGTGCCAGCGGACAGCCAAGGGAGCAGTTCTTC. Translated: CASGQPREQFF.

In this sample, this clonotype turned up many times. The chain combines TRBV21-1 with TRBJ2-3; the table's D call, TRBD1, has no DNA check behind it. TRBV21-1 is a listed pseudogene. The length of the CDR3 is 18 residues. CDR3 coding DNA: TGTGCCAGCAGCTCACCGGGACAGTGTCTAGGACGCACAGATACGCAGTATTTT. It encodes CASSSPGQCLGRTDTQYF.

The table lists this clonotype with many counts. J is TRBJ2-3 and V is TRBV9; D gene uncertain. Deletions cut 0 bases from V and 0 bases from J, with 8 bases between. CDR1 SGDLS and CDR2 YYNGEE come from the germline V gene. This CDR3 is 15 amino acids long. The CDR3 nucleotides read TGTGCCAGCAGCGTAGAACTGACTAGCACAGATACGCAGTATTTT. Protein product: CASSVELTSTDTQYF.

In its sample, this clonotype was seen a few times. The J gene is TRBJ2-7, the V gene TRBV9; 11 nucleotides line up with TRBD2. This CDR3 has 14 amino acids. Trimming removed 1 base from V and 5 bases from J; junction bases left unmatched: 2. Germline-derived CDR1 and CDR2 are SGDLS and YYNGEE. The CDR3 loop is CASSVMTSGDEQYF. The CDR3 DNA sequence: TGTGCCAGCAGCGTAATGACTAGCGGGGACGAGCAGTACTTC.

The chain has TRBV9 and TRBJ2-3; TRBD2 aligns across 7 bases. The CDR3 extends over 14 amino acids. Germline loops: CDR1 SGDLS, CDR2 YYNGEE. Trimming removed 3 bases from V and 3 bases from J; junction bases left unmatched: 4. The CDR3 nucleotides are TGTGCCAGCAGCGAACTAGCGCTTACAGATACGCAGTATTTT. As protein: CASSELALTDTQYF.

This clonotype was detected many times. CDR3 sequence reads: CASSEGNTLHF. The CDR3 DNA reads TGTGCCAGCAGCGAAGGTAACACCCTCCACTTT. V gene TRBV9 combines with J gene TRBJ1-6; D remains unclear. CDR3 length: 11 amino acids. V lost 3 bases and J 14 bases, leaving 9 bases between the germline ends. In germline, CDR1 is SGDLS, CDR2 YYNGEE. Supplemented by reference TRBV9 and TRBJ1-6, the full variable domain reads DSGVTQTPKHLITATGQRVTLRCSPRSGDLSVYWYQQSLDQGLQFLIQYYNGEERAKGNILERFSAQQFPDLHSELNLSSLELGDSALYFCASSEGNTLHFGNGTRLTVT.

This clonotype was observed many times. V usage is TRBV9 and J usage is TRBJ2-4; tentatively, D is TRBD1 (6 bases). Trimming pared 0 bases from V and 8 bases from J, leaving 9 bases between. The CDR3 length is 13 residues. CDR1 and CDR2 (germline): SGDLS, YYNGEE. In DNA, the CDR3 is TGTGCCAGCAGCGTAGGGACAGAGGACATTCAGTACTTC. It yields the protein CASSVGTEDIQYF.